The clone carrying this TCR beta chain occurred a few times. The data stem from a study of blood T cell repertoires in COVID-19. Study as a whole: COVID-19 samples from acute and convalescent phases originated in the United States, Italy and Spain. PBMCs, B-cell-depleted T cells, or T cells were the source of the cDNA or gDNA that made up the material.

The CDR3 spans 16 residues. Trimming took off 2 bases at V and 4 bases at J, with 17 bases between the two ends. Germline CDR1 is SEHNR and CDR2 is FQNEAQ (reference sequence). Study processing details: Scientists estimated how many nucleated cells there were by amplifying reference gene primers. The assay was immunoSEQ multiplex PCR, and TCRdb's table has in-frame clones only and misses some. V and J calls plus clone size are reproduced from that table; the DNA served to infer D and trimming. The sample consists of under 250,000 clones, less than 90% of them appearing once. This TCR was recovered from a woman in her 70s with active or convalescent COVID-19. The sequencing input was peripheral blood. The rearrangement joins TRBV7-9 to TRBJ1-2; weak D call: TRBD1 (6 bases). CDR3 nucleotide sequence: TGTGCCAGCAGCTTAAGCGGTGGACAGTCGGTCTATGGCTACACCTTC. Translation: CASSLSGGQSVYGYTF.